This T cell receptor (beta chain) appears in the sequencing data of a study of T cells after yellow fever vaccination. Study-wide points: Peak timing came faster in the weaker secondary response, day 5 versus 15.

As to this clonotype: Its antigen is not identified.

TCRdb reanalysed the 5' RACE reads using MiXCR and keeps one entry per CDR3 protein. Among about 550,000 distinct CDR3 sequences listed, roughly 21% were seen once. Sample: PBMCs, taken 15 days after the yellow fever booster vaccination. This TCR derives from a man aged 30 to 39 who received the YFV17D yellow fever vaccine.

The CDR3 sequence: CSVGASVPGELFF. The CDR3 coding sequence is TGCAGCGTTGGGGCTAGCGTTCCCGGGGAGCTGTTTTTT. This chain uses TRBV29-1 with TRBJ2-2; possible D gene TRBD2, 6 bases. The CDR3 extends over 13 amino acids. Germline lookup yields CDR1 SQVTM and CDR2 ANQGSEA. V lost 4 bases, J lost 6 bases, and 12 bases lay in between.